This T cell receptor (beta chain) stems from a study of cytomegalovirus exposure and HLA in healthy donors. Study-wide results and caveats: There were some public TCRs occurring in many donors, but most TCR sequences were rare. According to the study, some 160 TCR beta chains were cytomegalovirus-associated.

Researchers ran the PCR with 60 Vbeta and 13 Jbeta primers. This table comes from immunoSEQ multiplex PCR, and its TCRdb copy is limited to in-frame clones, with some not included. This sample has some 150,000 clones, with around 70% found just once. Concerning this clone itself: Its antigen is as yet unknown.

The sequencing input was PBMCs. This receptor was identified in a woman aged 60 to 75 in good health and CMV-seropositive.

As DNA, the CDR3 is TGTGCCAGCAGCTTATTCCGGGACAGGGGGACGCGTGGCTACACCTTC. It translates to CASSLFRDRGTRGYTF. This chain links TRBV13 with TRBJ1-2; 11 nucleotides align to TRBD1. Germline CDR1 reads PRHDT; CDR2 reads FYEKMQ (reference sequence). V shed 2 bases, J shed 7 bases, and the junction held 9 bases outside the gene matches. The CDR3 is 16 amino acids.